This T cell receptor (beta chain) stems from a study of T cell clusters in autoimmune cytopenias (dated by TCRdb to about 2019). About the study as a whole: Per sample, TRB sequencing gave a median depth of approximately 52,000 reads and a median of around 2,200 distinct TRB clonotypes. In autoimmune cytopenia patients, peripheral blood TRB and IGH repertoires were sequenced during active disease and over treatment follow-up, together with healthy, CLL and autoimmune hepatitis controls. The goal of the study was to determine whether autoimmune cytopenia patients have a disease-specific immune repertoire signature that could serve as a blood-based biomarker. The study at large found these results: The T cell clusters were defined only in silico, and the functional role of the clusters was left to be validated experimentally. Shifts in the TRB repertoire, including less even repertoires in secondary cytopenia and CLL, were mostly a reflection of lymphoma bias and not of autoimmunity. GLIPH results suggested that primary autoimmune cytopenia patients were missing physiological T cell clusters, with over 45 clusters found only in healthy donors compared with roughly 15 found only in patients. Almost three-fold more exclusive TRB clusters were observed in healthy donors than in active autoimmune hepatitis patients, consistent with an autoimmunity-wide signature. In the comparison of secondary cytopenia with CLL, the cluster-lack signature was not observed, apparently because the dominant lymphoma-associated repertoire masked the signature.

No count is recorded, though its frequency marks this clonotype as medium-sized (0.01 to 0.1%). The specificity of this receptor is unknown. Each sample's TRB amplification started from approximately 250 ng of peripheral blood genomic DNA, which corresponds to tens of thousands of genome equivalents. TRB rearrangements were amplified by multiplex PCR using a touch-down protocol with TRB-A and TRB-B primer pools mixed in one tube. Illumina adapters and sample indices were attached to the amplicons through two consecutive PCR reactions using Phusion HS II polymerase. After gel purification with the NucleoSpin Gel and PCR Clean-up kit, the amplicons were quantified by Qubit and checked for quality on an Agilent 2100 Bioanalyzer. Sequencing of the libraries was done on an Illumina MiSeq with paired-end, single-indexed, 600-cycle runs. The published analysis was carried out like this. MiXCR version 2.1.12, together with the default MiXCR reference library, was used to align and assemble the TRB reads. A clone was defined by each unique CDR3 nucleotide sequence, and analysis was restricted to productive sequences with at least two reads. Repertoire diversity was assessed with alpha-parameterized diversity profiles (alpha 0 to 5), including the Shannon (alpha 1) and Simpson (alpha 2) indices, which were computed with an R script. Combinatorial TRB VJ usage was calculated with the tcR package and was compared between cohorts by principal component analysis performed with ade4. GLIPH was used to cluster TCRbeta CDR3s in pairs of cohorts matched for age and read depth, and a Wilcoxon test was used to compare cluster frequencies. Each CDR3 protein sequence appears as one entry after TCRdb reprocessed the reads, and no DNA is included. The V and J calls shown here were made by TCRdb, not taken from the authors' results. The table for this sample records about 8,300 distinct CDR3 sequences. Clones ranked in the top ten supply 3.1% of the sample.

The CDR1 and CDR2 encoded by the germline V gene are SQVTM and ANQGSEA. Reading from cysteine to phenylalanine, the CDR3 counts 13 amino acids. DNA is not recorded here. Recombination connected TRBV29-1 to TRBJ1-1; checking the TCRdb D call of TRBD1 is not possible without DNA. This clonotype originated in a human donor with an autoimmune cytopenia or autoimmune hepatitis (not recorded which). Input material: peripheral blood. CDR3 sequence: CSALDRPNTEAFF. The full variable domain, completed from the reference TRBV29-1 and TRBJ1-1 proteins outside the CDR3, reads SAVISQKPSRDICQRGTSLTIQCQVDSQVTMMFWYRQQPGQSLTLIATANQGSEATYESGFVIDKFPISRPNLTFSTLTVSNMSPEDSSIYLCSALDRPNTEAFFGQGTRLTVV.